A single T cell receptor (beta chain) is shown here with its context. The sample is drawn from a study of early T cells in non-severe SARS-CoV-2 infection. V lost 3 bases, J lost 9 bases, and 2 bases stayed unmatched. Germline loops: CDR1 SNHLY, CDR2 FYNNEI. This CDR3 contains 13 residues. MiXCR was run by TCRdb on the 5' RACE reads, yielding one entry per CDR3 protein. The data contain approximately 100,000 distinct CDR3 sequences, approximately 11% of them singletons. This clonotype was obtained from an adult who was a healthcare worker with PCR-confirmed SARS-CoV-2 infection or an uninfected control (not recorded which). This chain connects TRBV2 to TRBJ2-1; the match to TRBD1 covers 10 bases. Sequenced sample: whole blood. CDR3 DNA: TGTGCCAGCAGTGAGGGACAGGGGCTTGAGCAGTTCTTC. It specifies CASSEGQGLEQFF.